A selection of T cell receptor beta chains follows, all from one sample in a study of cytomegalovirus exposure and HLA in healthy donors. Method: immunoSEQ multiplex PCR; TCRdb's copy keeps in-frame clones and lacks some. The data show over 40,000 clones, around 90% seen once. Material: PBMCs. These receptors all come from a middle-aged woman in good health and CMV-seropositive. Both conserved end residues are part of each CDR3. The order of the fields is clone size, D gene, V gene, J gene, CDR3 protein, CDR3 DNA. A D gene is named only where the DNA matches it firmly. Size is omitted from some rows. Given values are once, few, many or a class for expanded clones.

clone size: -
D gene: -
V gene: TRBV19
J gene: TRBJ2-3
CDR3 protein: CASSIDSSTDTQYF
CDR3 DNA: TGTGCCAGTAGTATAGACTCTTCCACAGATACGCAGTATTTT

clone size: -
D gene: -
V gene: TRBV2
J gene: TRBJ2-7
CDR3 protein: CATRRESYEQYF
CDR3 DNA: TGTGCCACGCGGCGGGAATCCTACGAGCAGTACTTC

clone size: -
D gene: TRBD2
V gene: TRBV6-1
J gene: TRBJ2-5
CDR3 protein: CASSRLARETQYF
CDR3 DNA: TGTGCCAGCAGCCGACTAGCCCGCGAGACCCAGTACTTC

clone size: -
D gene: TRBD2
V gene: TRBV7-2
J gene: TRBJ2-3
CDR3 protein: CASSPSGGPTDTQYF
CDR3 DNA: TGTGCCAGCAGCCCTAGCGGGGGCCCTACAGATACGCAGTATTTT

clone size: few
D gene: -
V gene: TRBV5-4
J gene: TRBJ2-7
CDR3 protein: CASSSHLDSYEQYF
CDR3 DNA: TGTGCCAGCAGTTCTCACCTCGACAGCTACGAGCAGTACTTC

clone size: -
D gene: TRBD1
V gene: TRBV27
J gene: TRBJ1-2
CDR3 protein: CASSPGGRGGYTF
CDR3 DNA: TGTGCCAGCAGTCCAGGGGGCCGCGGGGGCTACACCTTC

clone size: -
D gene: -
V gene: TRBV7-9
J gene: TRBJ1-2
CDR3 protein: CASSLEPNQGRSGYTF
CDR3 DNA: TGTGCCAGCAGCTTAGAACCTAATCAGGGGCGGAGTGGCTACACCTTC

clone size: -
D gene: -
V gene: TRBV9
J gene: TRBJ1-3
CDR3 protein: CASRDGGTIYF
CDR3 DNA: TGTGCCAGCAGGGACGGGGGCACCATATATTTT

clone size: -
D gene: -
V gene: TRBV19
J gene: TRBJ1-1
CDR3 protein: CASSILGEAFF
CDR3 DNA: TGTGCCAGTAGTATACTTGGGGAGGCTTTCTTT

clone size: few
D gene: TRBD1
V gene: TRBV28
J gene: TRBJ1-2
CDR3 protein: CASSSGQGAAGYTF
CDR3 DNA: TGTGCCAGCAGTTCGGGACAGGGGGCTGCTGGCTACACCTTC

clone size: -
D gene: -
V gene: TRBV7-2
J gene: TRBJ2-7
CDR3 protein: CASSSASYTYEQYF
CDR3 DNA: TGTGCCAGCAGCTCAGCCTCCTATACCTACGAGCAGTACTTC

clone size: -
D gene: TRBD1
V gene: TRBV7-6
J gene: TRBJ1-4
CDR3 protein: CASSIYTGGATSNEKLFF
CDR3 DNA: TGTGCCAGCAGCATATATACAGGGGGAGCTACCTCAAATGAAAAACTGTTTTTT

clone size: -
D gene: -
V gene: TRBV4-1
J gene: TRBJ2-7
CDR3 protein: CASSQGRGSSYEQYF
CDR3 DNA: TGCGCCAGCAGCCAAGGTAGGGGGAGCTCCTACGAGCAGTACTTC

clone size: -
D gene: -
V gene: TRBV9
J gene: TRBJ1-2
CDR3 protein: CASSPRTVDGYTF
CDR3 DNA: TGTGCCAGCAGCCCTCGGACAGTGGATGGCTACACCTTC

clone size: -
D gene: -
V gene: TRBV6-5
J gene: TRBJ2-7
CDR3 protein: CASSYRGNSYEQYF
CDR3 DNA: TGTGCCAGCAGTTACCGGGGGAACTCCTACGAGCAGTACTTC

clone size: -
D gene: -
V gene: TRBV18
J gene: TRBJ2-5
CDR3 protein: CASSPPNTWQETQYF
CDR3 DNA: TGTGCCAGCTCACCACCGAACACGTGGCAAGAGACCCAGTACTTC

clone size: -
D gene: -
V gene: TRBV7-9
J gene: TRBJ1-2
CDR3 protein: CASSLAAGTYGYTF
CDR3 DNA: TGTGCCAGCAGCCTAGCGGCGGGGACCTATGGCTACACCTTC

clone size: -
D gene: -
V gene: TRBV7-3
J gene: TRBJ2-2
CDR3 protein: CASSFGTGELFF
CDR3 DNA: TGTGCCAGCAGCTTCGGCACCGGGGAGCTGTTTTTT

clone size: once
D gene: TRBD1
V gene: TRBV28
J gene: TRBJ2-1
CDR3 protein: CASSYSTQGENEQFF
CDR3 DNA: TGTGCCAGCAGTTACTCGACCCAGGGGGAAAATGAGCAGTTCTTC

clone size: -
D gene: -
V gene: TRBV19
J gene: TRBJ2-7
CDR3 protein: CASSNAKTVFSSYEQYF
CDR3 DNA: TGTGCCAGTAGTAATGCGAAAACAGTTTTCAGCTCCTACGAGCAGTACTTC

clone size: -
D gene: -
V gene: TRBV28
J gene: TRBJ1-1
CDR3 protein: CASRPSGENTEAFF
CDR3 DNA: TGTGCCAGCAGGCCTTCGGGAGAGAACACTGAAGCTTTCTTT

clone size: -
D gene: -
V gene: TRBV25-1
J gene: TRBJ2-6
CDR3 protein: CASSEGGSGANVLTF
CDR3 DNA: TGTGCCAGCAGTGAAGGAGGGTCTGGGGCCAACGTCCTGACTTTC

clone size: -
D gene: -
V gene: TRBV7-9
J gene: TRBJ1-4
CDR3 protein: CASSSRDEKLFF
CDR3 DNA: TGTGCCAGCAGCTCCAGGGATGAAAAACTGTTTTTT

clone size: once
D gene: -
V gene: TRBV29-1
J gene: TRBJ2-7
CDR3 protein: CSVEGRGGYEQYF
CDR3 DNA: TGCAGCGTTGAAGGCAGGGGCGGCTACGAGCAGTACTTC

clone size: -
D gene: -
V gene: TRBV18
J gene: TRBJ1-2
CDR3 protein: CASSPPGQGFYGYTF
CDR3 DNA: TGTGCCAGCTCACCACCGGGGCAGGGTTTCTATGGCTACACCTTC

clone size: -
D gene: TRBD2
V gene: TRBV2
J gene: TRBJ2-3
CDR3 protein: CASGLQRGSTDTQYF
CDR3 DNA: TGTGCCAGCGGGTTACAGCGGGGAAGCACAGATACGCAGTATTTT